Below are 15 T cell receptor beta chains sequenced from a single sample in a study of T cells in Graves' hyperthyroidism and ophthalmopathy (dated by TCRdb to between 2017 and 2020). Library generation was performed with multiplex PCR. Sequencing took place on an Illumina HiSeq 2000. The TCR beta CDR3 regions were amplified from RNA transcripts. The first round of RT-PCR for the TCR CDR3 was performed with the HTBI primer set and the Qiagen OneStep RT-PCR kit. TCRdb reprocessed the public reads (quality trimming at Q25 with fastp, clone calling with MiXCR) and kept in-frame beta chains. Identical CDR3 proteins give one entry, which carries the most common genes and DNA. In this sample the table shows about 360,000 distinct CDR3 sequences, 13% of which occur a single time. Clones ranked in the top ten supply 9.2% of the sample. Specimen: blood. Source of these receptors: a woman aged 18-29 years with Graves' hyperthyroidism.

A note on this clonotype: This may be a read error: a much more frequent sequence differs by one nucleotide. V usage is TRBV7-9 and J usage is TRBJ1-1; TRBD1 agrees at 7 bases. With 3 bases clipped from V and 1 base from J, the junction kept 2 bases outside the gene matches. The CDR3 has 14 amino acids. Germline CDR1 reads SEHNR; CDR2 reads FQNEAQ (reference sequence). The CDR3 nucleotides read TGTGCCAGCAGCTTCAGGGGGTCGAACACTGAAGCTTTCTTT. Encoded protein: CASSFRGSNTEAFF.

This clonotype is a singleton in its sample. V is TRBV29-1 and J is TRBJ2-7; TRBD1 matches 8 bases. The junction had 10 bases not matched to a gene; V was cut back by 6 bases and J by 3 bases. This CDR3 spans 14 amino acids. Germline values: CDR1 SQVTM, CDR2 ANQGSEA. CDR3 nucleotide sequence: TGCAGCGTCAGATTTACCACAGGGGGCTACGAGCAGTACTTC. It is translated as CSVRFTTGGYEQYF.

The sample holds many counts of this clonotype. V is TRBV6-2 or TRBV6-3 and J is TRBJ1-6; TRBD1 matches at 9 bases. The CDR3 is 16 amino acids. Trimming cost V 6 bases and J 5 bases; bases outside gene matches: 8. Germline loops: CDR1 MNHEY, CDR2 SVGEGT. In DNA, the CDR3 is TGTGCCAGCAGCCCCCACCGACAGGGGGATAATTCACCCCTCCACTTT. This codes for CASSPHRQGDNSPLHF.

This clonotype has at least ten counts. The chain carries TRBV7-2 and TRBJ2-1; TRBD2 matches 8 bases. Trimming removed 3 bases from V and 15 bases from J; junction bases left unmatched: 10. Germline loops: CDR1 SGHTA, CDR2 FQGNSA. This CDR3 is 13 amino acids long. CDR3 loop: CASSLERESIRFF. The CDR3 region has the DNA TGTGCCAGCAGCTTGGAGCGGGAGTCTATTAGGTTCTTC. Full variable domain (rest looked up from reference TRBV7-2 and TRBJ2-1): GAGVSQSPSNKVTEKGKDVELRCDPISGHTALYWYRQSLGQGLEFLIYFQGNSAPDKSGLPSDRFSAERTGGSVSTLTIQRTQQEDSAVYLCASSLERESIRFFGPGTRLTVL.

This clonotype was seen a few times. V and J are TRBV18 and TRBJ2-3, with D possibly TRBD1 on 5 matching bases. CDR1 is KGHSH and CDR2 is LQKENI in the germline V gene. The CDR3 length is 15 residues. Trimming pared 0 bases from V and 4 bases from J, leaving 11 bases between. Here the CDR3 reads CASSPPVGAPDTQYF. CDR3 nucleotide sequence: TGTGCCAGCTCACCACCGGTAGGGGCCCCAGATACGCAGTATTTT.

This sequence joins TRBV20-1 and TRBJ1-2; possibly TRBD1 for D (6 bases). Germline lookup yields CDR1 DFQATT and CDR2 SNEGSKA (reference sequence). The CDR3 is made up of 15 amino acids. The CDR3 protein is CSTSRGGTSNYGYTF. The CDR3 bases are TGCAGCACTTCGAGAGGTGGGACATCTAACTATGGCTACACCTTC.

This clonotype was recorded many times. V usage is TRBV10-3 and J usage is TRBJ2-5; 7 bases line up with TRBD2. Looked up from germline, CDR1 is ENHRY and CDR2 is SYGVKD. The CDR3 sequence is 12 residues long. V lost 6 bases and J lost 3; bases outside the gene matches: 1. The CDR3 spells CAIRAGEETQYF. CDR3 DNA sequence: TGTGCCATCAGGGCGGGGGAAGAGACCCAGTACTTC.

This clonotype was detected ten times or more. This sequence joins TRBV6-1 and TRBJ1-5; no reliable D call. This CDR3 has 14 residues. V gave up 6 bases and J gave up 8 bases, with 17 bases separating them. Germline V gene sequence: CDR1 MNHNS, CDR2 SASEGT. CDR3 in amino acids: CASSYRGEHEPQHF. CDR3 DNA sequence: TGTGCCAGCAGCTACCGCGGGGAGCATGAGCCCCAGCATTTT.

Many counts were recorded for this clonotype. One junction end disagrees with the germline gene, perhaps due to a read error. The chain links TRBV5-1 to TRBJ2-3; 9 nucleotides line up with TRBD1. From germline, CDR1 is SGHRS and CDR2 YFSETQ. This CDR3 has 15 residues. The DNA for the CDR3 is TGTGCCAGCAGTCTTACAGGGGGCCGCACAGATACGCAGTATTTT. This encodes CASSLTGGRTDTQYF. Based on the CDR3 plus reference TRBV5-1 and TRBJ2-3, the full variable domain is KAGVTQTPRYLIKTRGQQVTLSCSPISGHRSVSWYQQTPGQGLQFLFEYFSETQRNKGNFPGRFSGRQFSNSRSEMNVSTLELGDSALYLCASSLTGGRTDTQYFGPGTRLTVL.

About this clonotype itself: Given a much more abundant clone one base away, this may be a read error. J is TRBJ1-1 and V is TRBV20-1; weak D call: TRBD1 (5 bases). The CDR3 is made up of 13 amino acids. From germline, CDR1 is DFQATT and CDR2 SNEGSKA (reference sequence). CDR3 residues: CNARDRRGGEAFF. CDR3 DNA sequence: TGCAATGCTAGAGACCGGAGAGGAGGGGAGGCTTTCTTT.

This clonotype was seen many times. The rearrangement links TRBV11-2 to TRBJ1-5; possibly TRBD1 for D (5 bases). CDR3 length: 15 amino acids. V shed 5 bases and J shed 1 base, with 12 bases lying between them. Germline CDR1 is SGHAT and CDR2 is FQNNGV. The CDR3, as DNA: TGTGCCAGCAGCGACCGGGACGCAAGCAATCAGCCCCAGCATTTT. Protein product: CASSDRDASNQPQHF.

This clonotype was seen a few times. This chain connects TRBV19 to TRBJ2-1; maybe TRBD2 (6 bases). The CDR3 has 15 amino acids. Deletions cut 1 base from V and 4 bases from J, with 11 bases between. Per germline, CDR1 LNHDA and CDR2 SQIVND (reference sequence). The CDR3 sequence is CASSIGRGMYNEQFF. The CDR3 DNA follows: TGTGCCAGTAGTATAGGGCGGGGAATGTACAATGAGCAGTTCTTC.

The sample holds a few counts of this clonotype. The gene calls are TRBV5-6 and TRBJ2-1; D gene ambiguous. This CDR3 has 11 residues. Germline V gene sequence: CDR1 SGHDT, CDR2 YYEEEE. V dropped 2 bases and J dropped 8 bases, with 5 bases sitting between them. In DNA form, the CDR3 reads TGTGCCAGCAGCTTTGTCTATGAGCAGTTCTTC. Protein product: CASSFVYEQFF.

The J gene is TRBJ2-1, the V gene TRBV5-6, with 10 bases aligning to TRBD1. The CDR3 has 13 residues. CDR1 is SGHDT and CDR2 is YYEEEE in the germline V gene. After removal of 4 bases from V and 6 bases from J, the junction contained 1 base not matched to a gene. The CDR3 DNA is TGTGCCAGCAGCCGGGACAGGGGCAATGAGCAGTTCTTC. Amino acid sequence: CASSRDRGNEQFF.

This clonotype was found many times. The chain employs TRBV24-1 and TRBJ2-3, with D perhaps assigned TRBD1 or TRBD2 (5 bases each). Germline V gives CDR1 KGHDR, CDR2 SFDVKD. The CDR3 covers 14 residues. The ends were cut back, 7 bases at V and 4 bases at J, with 14 bases in the middle. CDR3 protein: CATSSPGTADTQYF. CDR3 sequence (DNA): TGTGCCACCAGCTCCCCAGGGACGGCAGATACGCAGTATTTT.